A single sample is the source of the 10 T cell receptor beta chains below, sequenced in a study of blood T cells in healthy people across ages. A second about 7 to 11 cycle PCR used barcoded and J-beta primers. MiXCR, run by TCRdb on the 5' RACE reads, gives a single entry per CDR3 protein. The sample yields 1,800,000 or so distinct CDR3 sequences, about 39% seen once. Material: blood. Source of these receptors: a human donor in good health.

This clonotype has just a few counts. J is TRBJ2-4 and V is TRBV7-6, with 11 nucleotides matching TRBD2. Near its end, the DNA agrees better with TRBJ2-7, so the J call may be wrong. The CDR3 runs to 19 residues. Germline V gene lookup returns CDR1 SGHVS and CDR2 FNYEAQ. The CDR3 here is CASSLSPPRLAGYSYEQYF. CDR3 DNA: TGTGCCAGCAGCTTATCCCCACCTAGACTAGCGGGGTACTCCTACGAGCAGTACTTC.

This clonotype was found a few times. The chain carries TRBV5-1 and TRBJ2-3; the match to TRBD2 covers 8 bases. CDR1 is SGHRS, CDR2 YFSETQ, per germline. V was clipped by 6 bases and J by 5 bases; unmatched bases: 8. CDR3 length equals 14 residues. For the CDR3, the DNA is TGCGCCAGCACCCCGGGGGGGCTTGGAGATACGCAGTATTTT. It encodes CASTPGGLGDTQYF.

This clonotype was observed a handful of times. The CDR3, as DNA: TGTGCCAGCAGTGAAGGCTTTTCACCCCTCCACTTT. Amino acid sequence: CASSEGFSPLHF. The gene calls are TRBV2 and TRBJ1-6; no clear D. Germline CDR1 SNHLY, CDR2 FYNNEI. V lost 1 base and J 9 bases, leaving 4 bases between the germline ends. CDR3 length: 12 residues.

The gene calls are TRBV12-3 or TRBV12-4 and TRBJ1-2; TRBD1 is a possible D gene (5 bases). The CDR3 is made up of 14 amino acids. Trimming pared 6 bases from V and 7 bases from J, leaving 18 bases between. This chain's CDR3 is CASSRARDGGGYTF. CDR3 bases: TGTGCCAGCAGCCGAGCGCGGGACGGAGGTGGCTACACCTTC.

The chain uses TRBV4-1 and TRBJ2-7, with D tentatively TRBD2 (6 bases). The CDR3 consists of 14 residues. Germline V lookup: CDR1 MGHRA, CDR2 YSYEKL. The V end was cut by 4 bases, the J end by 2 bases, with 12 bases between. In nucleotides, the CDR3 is TGCGCCAGCAGCCTGGGACTCCAACCCTACGAGCAGTACTTC. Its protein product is CASSLGLQPYEQYF.

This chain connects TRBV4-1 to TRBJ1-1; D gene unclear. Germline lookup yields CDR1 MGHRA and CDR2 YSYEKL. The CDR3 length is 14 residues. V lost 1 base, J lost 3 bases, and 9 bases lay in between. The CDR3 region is CASSQGIGDTEAFF. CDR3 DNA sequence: TGCGCCAGCAGCCAAGGGATCGGGGACACTGAAGCTTTCTTT.

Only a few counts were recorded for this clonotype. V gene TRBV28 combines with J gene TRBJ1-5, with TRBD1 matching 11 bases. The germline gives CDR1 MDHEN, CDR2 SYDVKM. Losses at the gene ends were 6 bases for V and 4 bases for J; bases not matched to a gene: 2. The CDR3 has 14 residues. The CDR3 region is CASRDRGLNQPQHF. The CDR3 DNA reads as TGTGCCAGCAGGGACAGGGGGCTTAATCAGCCCCAGCATTTT.

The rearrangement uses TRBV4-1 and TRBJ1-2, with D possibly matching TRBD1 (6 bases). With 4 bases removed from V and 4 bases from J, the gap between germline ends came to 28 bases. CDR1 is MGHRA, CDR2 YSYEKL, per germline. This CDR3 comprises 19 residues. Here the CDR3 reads CASSPERGSRTVRSYGYTF. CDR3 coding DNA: TGCGCCAGCAGCCCCGAACGGGGTTCAAGGACAGTACGAAGCTATGGCTACACCTTC.

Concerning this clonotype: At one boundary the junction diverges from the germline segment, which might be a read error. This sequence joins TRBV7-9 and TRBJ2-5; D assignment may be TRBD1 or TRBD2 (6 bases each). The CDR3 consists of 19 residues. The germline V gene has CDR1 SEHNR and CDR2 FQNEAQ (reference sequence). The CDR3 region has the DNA TGTGCCGGCAGCTTGGCTGTTCGGGGGCGCGCATGGGCCCAAGAGACCCAGTACTTC. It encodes CAGSLAVRGRAWAQETQYF.

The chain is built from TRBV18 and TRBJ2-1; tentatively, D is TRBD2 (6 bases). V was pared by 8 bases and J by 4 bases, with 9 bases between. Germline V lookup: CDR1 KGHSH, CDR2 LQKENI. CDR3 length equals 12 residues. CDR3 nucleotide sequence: TGTGCCAGCACGGGACTGTACAATGAGCAGTTCTTC. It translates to CASTGLYNEQFF. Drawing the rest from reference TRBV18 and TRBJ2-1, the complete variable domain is NAGVMQNPRHLVRRRGQEARLRCSPMKGHSHVYWYRQLPEEGLKFMVYLQKENIIDESGMPKERFSAEFPKEGPSILRIQQVVRGDSAAYFCASTGLYNEQFFGPGTRLTVL.